The T cell receptor (beta chain) described here comes from a study of T cells in Graves' hyperthyroidism and ophthalmopathy. Clinical symptoms, serum thyroxine and TRAb, thyroid ultrasound and orbital computed tomography were used for the diagnoses. The ends lost 3 bases at V and 6 bases at J; junction bases unmatched: 10. Germline CDR1 DFQATT, CDR2 SNEGSKA (reference sequence). The CDR3 contains 14 residues. Amplified TCR beta CDR3 regions derived from RNA transcripts. When the TCR CDR3 underwent first-round RT-PCR, the HTBI primer set was used. One entry per CDR3 protein, called by TCRdb with MiXCR from the multiplex PCR reads. The sample holds 480,000 or so distinct CDR3 sequences, roughly 45% seen once.

This clonotype was obtained from an adult woman with Graves' disease, either hyperthyroidism or ophthalmopathy (not recorded which). The chain is built from TRBV20-1 and TRBJ2-7; TRBD1 agrees at 8 bases. Sample: peripheral blood or thyroid tissue (not recorded which). The CDR3 spells CSASSNRGSTEQYF. The DNA for the CDR3 is TGCAGTGCTAGTTCGAACAGGGGGAGCACCGAGCAGTACTTC.